The rows below give T cell receptor beta chains drawn from one sample of a study of blood T cells in healthy people across ages. TCRdb itself ran the 5' RACE reads through MiXCR, one entry per CDR3 protein. The data contain roughly 700,000 distinct CDR3 sequences, just under 25% of them singletons. These data are also associated with another study on T cells of mothers and their children.

The sequencing sample was made of blood. The receptors come from a boy aged 10-17 years in good health. Both conserved end residues are part of each CDR3. The D gene is left open where the match is weak. Expanded clones are given a class, and other clones once, few, many or no size at all.

D	V	size	J	CDR3	DNA
TRBD2	TRBV4-2	few	TRBJ2-3	CASSQEVVIAGLTDTQYF	TGTGCCAGCAGCCAAGAAGTGGTGATAGCGGGACTCACAGATACGCAGTATTTT
.	TRBV10-3	few	TRBJ2-7	CAISRGDSSREQYF	TGTGCCATCAGTCGGGGGGACAGCAGCAGAGAGCAGTACTTC
TRBD2	TRBV3-1	few	TRBJ2-5	CASSQGASGSQETQYF	TGTGCCAGCAGCCAAGGGGCTAGCGGGAGTCAGGAGACCCAGTACTTC
.	TRBV29-1	once	TRBJ2-5	CSIEQDPRETQYF	TGCAGCATAGAACAGGACCCAAGGGAGACCCAGTACTTC
TRBD2	TRBV29-1	.	TRBJ2-1	CSVEAASVAGALNEQFF	TGCAGCGTTGAGGCCGCTTCCGTAGCGGGAGCATTGAATGAGCAGTTCTTC
.	TRBV28	few	TRBJ2-1	CATGGGTEQFF	TGTGCCACGGGAGGAGGGACAGAGCAGTTCTTC
.	TRBV20-1	.	TRBJ2-3	CSARPQGASVLPDTQYF	TGCAGTGCTAGACCACAAGGGGCTAGCGTGTTGCCAGATACGCAGTATTTT
.	TRBV19	.	TRBJ2-3	CASSLDLRAQYF	TGTGCCAGTAGCCTGGACTTGCGGGCGCAGTATTTT
TRBD1	TRBV29-1	.	TRBJ2-7	CSVRDRASSSYEQYF	TGCAGCGTTCGGGACAGGGCTTCAAGCTCCTACGAGCAGTACTTC
TRBD2	TRBV4-1	.	TRBJ2-7	CASSQELAGGVYEQYF	TGCGCCAGCAGCCAAGAACTAGCGGGAGGAGTTTACGAGCAGTACTTC
.	TRBV7-8	.	TRBJ2-5	CASRGRDPRETQYF	TGTGCCAGCAGGGGAAGGGACCCGAGGGAGACCCAGTACTTC
.	TRBV4-1	few	TRBJ1-1	CASSPRVGSVTEAFF	TGCGCCAGCAGCCCCCGGGTGGGATCGGTCACTGAAGCTTTCTTT
.	TRBV19	few	TRBJ2-6	CASFGLGQGPGANVLTF	TGTGCCAGTTTCGGTTTAGGGCAGGGACCTGGGGCCAACGTCCTGACTTTC
.	TRBV5-1	.	TRBJ1-1	CASSLAGRGSLSEAFF	TGCGCCAGCAGCTTGGCGGGCAGGGGTAGCCTATCTGAAGCTTTCTTT
.	TRBV24-1	.	TRBJ2-3	CATSDLASDTQYF	TGTGCCACCAGTGATCTCGCATCTGATACGCAGTATTTT
.	TRBV7-3	.	TRBJ2-2	CASSFLALLTDLPNTGELFF	TGTGCCAGCAGCTTCCTAGCACTTCTTACCGACCTGCCGAACACCGGGGAGCTGTTTTTT
.	TRBV5-1	few	TRBJ2-3	CASSNGGTSTDTQYF	TGCGCCAGCAGCAACGGGGGTACTAGCACAGATACGCAGTATTTT
TRBD1	TRBV7-2	few	TRBJ1-1	CASRYSGGGGPEAFF	TGTGCCAGCAGGTATTCAGGGGGCGGAGGGCCTGAAGCTTTCTTT
TRBD1	TRBV6-1	.	TRBJ2-7	CASSEAIGQVYEQYF	TGTGCCAGCAGTGAAGCCATAGGACAGGTCTACGAGCAGTACTTC
TRBD1	TRBV5-6	few	TRBJ2-3	CASRLKGAGTDTQYF	TGTGCCAGCAGGCTAAAGGGGGCGGGCACAGATACGCAGTATTTT
.	TRBV7-9	few	TRBJ1-5	CASSLGEIDPNQPQHF	TGTGCCAGCAGCTTAGGTGAGATCGACCCCAATCAGCCCCAGCATTTT
TRBD1	TRBV5-1	.	TRBJ2-1	CASSPLWTGDNEQFF	TGCGCCAGCAGCCCGCTATGGACAGGGGACAATGAGCAGTTCTTC
.	TRBV20-1	few	TRBJ2-7	CSARQGGIYEQYF	TGCAGTGCTAGACAGGGTGGGATCTACGAGCAGTACTTC
TRBD2	TRBV5-1	many	TRBJ2-3	CASSDKRTSKDTQYF	TGCGCCAGCAGCGATAAACGGACTAGCAAAGATACGCAGTATTTT
TRBD2	TRBV3-1	.	TRBJ2-7	CASSQDDYSGGYEQYF	TGTGCCAGCAGCCAAGACGACTATTCCGGGGGGTACGAGCAGTACTTC
.	TRBV9	.	TRBJ2-6	CASSVQALSGANVLTF	TGTGCCAGCAGCGTCCAAGCCCTCTCTGGGGCCAACGTCCTGACTTTC
.	TRBV6-5	few	TRBJ2-5	CASSYSQGLGSQYF	TGTGCCAGCAGTTACTCCCAGGGATTGGGGTCCCAGTACTTC
TRBD2	TRBV28	.	TRBJ2-2	CASTKGTSGRAELFF	TGTGCCAGCACCAAGGGGACTAGCGGGAGAGCGGAGCTGTTTTTT
TRBD2	TRBV20-1	few	TRBJ2-2	CSARAAGANTGELFF	TGCAGTGCTAGAGCAGCGGGGGCGAACACCGGGGAGCTGTTTTTT
.	TRBV9	few	TRBJ1-2	CASSVRLDYGYTF	TGTGCCAGCAGCGTTCGATTGGACTATGGCTACACCTTC
TRBD2	TRBV5-5	few	TRBJ2-1	CASSSGLAGGYEQFF	TGTGCCAGCAGCTCGGGACTAGCGGGAGGGTATGAGCAGTTCTTC
TRBD1	TRBV13	.	TRBJ2-7	CASTPGTGGFDEQYF	TGTGCCAGCACCCCGGGGACAGGGGGCTTCGACGAGCAGTACTTC
.	TRBV5-5	few	TRBJ2-5	CASSPQKETQYF	TGTGCCAGCAGCCCCCAGAAAGAGACCCAGTACTTC
.	TRBV7-2	.	TRBJ2-1	CASSREIGGYEQFF	TGTGCCAGCAGCCGGGAGATAGGGGGCTATGAGCAGTTCTTC
.	TRBV7-8	few	TRBJ2-7	CASSPQSDSYEQYF	TGTGCCAGCAGCCCACAGTCGGACTCCTACGAGCAGTACTTC
.	TRBV4-3	few	TRBJ1-2	CASSQDSLSNYGYTF	TGCGCCAGCAGCCAAGATTCGCTGTCTAACTATGGCTACACCTTC
.	TRBV16	.	TRBJ1-2	CASSQSLQGLNYGYTF	TGTGCCAGCAGCCAGTCTCTACAGGGCCTCAACTATGGCTACACCTTC
TRBD1	TRBV27	few	TRBJ2-4	CASSLTGWANIQYF	TGTGCCAGCAGTTTGACAGGGTGGGCAAACATTCAGTACTTC
.	TRBV27	few	TRBJ2-3	CASSSLQVDTQYF	TGTGCCAGCAGTTCCCTCCAGGTAGATACGCAGTATTTT
TRBD2	TRBV4-2	once	TRBJ2-1	CASSQEPAGVYNEQFF	TGTGCCAGCAGCCAAGAGCCAGCGGGAGTTTACAATGAGCAGTTCTTC